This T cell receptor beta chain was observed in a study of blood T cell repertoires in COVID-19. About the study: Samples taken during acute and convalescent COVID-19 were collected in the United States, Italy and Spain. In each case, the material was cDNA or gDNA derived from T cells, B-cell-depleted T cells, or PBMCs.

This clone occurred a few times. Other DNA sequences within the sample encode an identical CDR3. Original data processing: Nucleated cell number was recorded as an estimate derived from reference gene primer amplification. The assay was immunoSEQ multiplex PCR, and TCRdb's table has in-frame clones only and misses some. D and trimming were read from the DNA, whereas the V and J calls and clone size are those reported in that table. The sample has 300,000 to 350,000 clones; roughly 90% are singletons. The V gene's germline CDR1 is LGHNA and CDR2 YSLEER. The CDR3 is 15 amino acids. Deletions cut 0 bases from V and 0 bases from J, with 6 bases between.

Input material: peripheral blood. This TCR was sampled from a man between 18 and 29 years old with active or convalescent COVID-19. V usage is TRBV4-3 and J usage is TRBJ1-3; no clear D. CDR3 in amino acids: CASSQDTSSGNTIYF. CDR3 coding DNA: TGCGCCAGCAGCCAAGATACCAGCTCTGGAAACACCATATATTTT.